Sequencing of this T cell receptor (beta chain) was carried out in a study of shared clonotypes between healthy human individuals. As for the study in general: Samples came from a couple of female and three male donors aged 18 to 49.

PBMC DNA, left unsorted, was sequenced on ten immunoSEQ deep assay plates. The table came from immunoSEQ multiplex PCR; TCRdb's copy has only in-frame clones and leaves some out. This sample carries 470,000 or so clones, 60% to 80% of them seen once, and the ten largest clones take more than 10%. Germline V gene sequence: CDR1 DFQATT, CDR2 SNEGSKA (reference sequence). The CDR3 loop spans 11 amino acids. The V gene lost 8 bases and the J gene lost 6 bases, with 13 bases spanning the gap. This clonotype was sampled from a woman aged 40 to 55 in good health. Some clones in this sample may be carry-over from other donors' samples. Specimen: PBMCs. The rearrangement uses TRBV20-1 and TRBJ1-1; D unresolved. In DNA form, the CDR3 reads TGCAGTACGGGGTTGGGCGCTGAAGCTTTCTTT. Its translation is CSTGLGAEAFF.